One and the same sample provided the 29 T cell receptor beta chains below, sequenced in a study of blood T cell repertoires in COVID-19. Measured with immunoSEQ multiplex PCR; TCRdb has only the in-frame clones, and not every one. The sample has 200,000 to 250,000 clones; about 90% are singletons. Sequenced sample: peripheral blood. These TCRs come from a woman aged 60-75 years with acute or convalescent COVID-19.

The gene calls are TRBV12-3 or TRBV12-4 and TRBJ1-5; no clear D gene. CDR3 length: 13 amino acids. V dropped 5 bases and J dropped 4 bases, with 9 bases sitting between them. For the CDR3, the DNA is TGTGCCAGCAGTCCCTGGAGGAATCAGCCCCAGCATTTT. It yields the protein CASSPWRNQPQHF.

The chain uses TRBV19 and TRBJ1-5, with D possibly TRBD1 on 6 matching bases. The CDR3 is 16 residues long. Trimming left V 7 bases short and J 2 bases short, with 18 bases between. Germline lookup yields CDR1 LNHDA and CDR2 SQIVND (reference sequence). CDR3 nucleotide sequence: TGTGCCAGTACCTCGGACAGCCGGTATGGCAATCAGCCCCAGCATTTT. Translating it yields CASTSDSRYGNQPQHF.

About this clone itself: Other DNA sequences from this sample encode an identical CDR3 as well. The chain combines TRBV30 with TRBJ1-5; D might be TRBD1 (6 bases). CDR1 and CDR2 from the germline V gene are GTSNPN and SVGIG (reference sequence). The CDR3 extends over 13 amino acids. Trimming pared 3 bases from V and 3 bases from J, leaving 9 bases between. Here the CDR3 DNA reads TGTGCCTGGAGCAGGGGCATCAATCAGCCCCAGCATTTT. This sequence encodes CAWSRGINQPQHF.

The J gene is TRBJ1-2, the V gene TRBV25-1, with D maybe TRBD1 (6 bases). CDR1 is MGHDK and CDR2 is SYGVNS in the germline V gene. Trimming left V 4 bases short and J 8 bases short, with 14 bases between. The length of the CDR3 is 13 residues. CDR3 residues: CASSGGQGYGYTF. CDR3 sequence (DNA): TGTGCCAGCAGTGGGGGGCAGGGATACGGCTACACCTTC.

V and J are TRBV7-9 and TRBJ2-2; a possible D gene is TRBD2 (6 bases). V was cut by 5 bases and J by 1 base, with 11 bases left in between. Germline values: CDR1 SEHNR, CDR2 FQNEAQ (reference sequence). The CDR3 consists of 15 residues. The CDR3, as DNA: TGTGCCAGCAGCGTTCGACTAGTGAACACCGGGGAGCTGTTTTTT. The encoded protein is CASSVRLVNTGELFF. Based on the CDR3 plus reference TRBV7-9 and TRBJ2-2, the full variable domain is DTGVSQNPRHKITKRGQNVTFRCDPISEHNRLYWYRQTLGQGPEFLTYFQNEAQLEKSRLLSDRFSAERPKGSFSTLEIQRTEQGDSAMYLCASSVRLVNTGELFFGEGSRLTVL.

The J gene is TRBJ1-3, the V gene TRBV6-5; 9 bases align to TRBD1. CDR3 size: 13 residues. J was trimmed by 8 bases and V by 9 bases; bases with no gene match: 8. Germline lookup yields CDR1 MNHEY and CDR2 SVGAGI. The CDR3 region is CASMDRGRDTIYF. The DNA of the CDR3 is TGTGCCAGTATGGACAGGGGCCGGGACACCATATATTTT.

This chain uses TRBV10-3 with TRBJ2-7; D is possibly TRBD1 (5 bases). The germline V gene has CDR1 ENHRY and CDR2 SYGVKD. The CDR3 sequence is 15 residues long. Deletions cut 3 bases from V and 1 base from J, with 13 bases between. The CDR3 nucleotides read TGTGCCATCAGTGACACCAGGGTTGGATCCTACGAGCAGTACTTC. Amino acid sequence: CAISDTRVGSYEQYF.

This clone has just a few counts. This rearrangement joins TRBV9 to TRBJ2-5; a weak D match, TRBD1 (5 bases). This CDR3 has 14 residues. Trimming cost V 0 bases and J 2 bases, with 8 bases left between them. The germline CDR1 and CDR2 sequences are SGDLS and YYNGEE. The CDR3, as DNA: TGTGCCAGCAGCGTAGCAGGGCTGCAAGAGACCCAGTACTTC. Protein product: CASSVAGLQETQYF.

The chain has TRBV28 and TRBJ2-1; unclear D gene. The CDR3 runs to 14 residues. V lost 7 bases, J lost 4 bases, and 14 bases lay in between. Per germline, CDR1 MDHEN and CDR2 SYDVKM. CDR3 DNA sequence: TGTGCCAGCACCCCCTCGAGTCGGTACAATGAGCAGTTCTTC. The encoded protein is CASTPSSRYNEQFF.

V and J are TRBV5-6 and TRBJ1-6, with 8 bases fitting TRBD1. Germline trimming cut 4 bases from V and 9 bases from J; bases unmatched to any gene: 9. Germline lookup yields CDR1 SGHDT and CDR2 YYEEEE. The CDR3 is 15 amino acids. In nucleotides, the CDR3 is TGTGCCAGCAGCGTCCAGGGGGCGTTAGGTTCACCCCTCCACTTT. As protein: CASSVQGALGSPLHF.

V gene TRBV28 combines with J gene TRBJ2-7; TRBD1 is a possible D gene (5 bases). V lost 5 bases and J lost 2, with 22 bases in between. Germline values: CDR1 MDHEN, CDR2 SYDVKM. There are 17 residues in the CDR3. In DNA form, the CDR3 reads TGTGCCAGCAGTCCCTTGGAGCAGGGTCAAGGGGCCTACGAGCAGTACTTC. Its protein is CASSPLEQGQGAYEQYF.

This clone was detected once. The V and J genes are TRBV29-1 and TRBJ2-7; 7 bases map to TRBD1. This CDR3 has 12 amino acids. The J segment lost 5 bases and the V segment lost 3 bases, leaving 4 bases of the junction unmatched. The V gene's germline CDR1 is SQVTM and CDR2 ANQGSEA. Written as DNA, the CDR3 is TGCAGCGTTGATCCAGGGGGACACGAGCAGTACTTC. Its translation: CSVDPGGHEQYF.

The rearrangement uses TRBV4-1 and TRBJ2-7; 7 bases are a match to TRBD2. This CDR3 has 15 residues. The V segment lost 3 bases and the J segment 0 bases; nucleotides outside the gene matches: 5. Per the germline V gene, CDR1 is MGHRA and CDR2 is YSYEKL. DNA of the CDR3: TGCGCCAGCAGCCACCTAGCGGCAGCCTCCTACGAGCAGTACTTC. Translation gives CASSHLAAASYEQYF.

V and J are TRBV7-2 and TRBJ1-2; the match to TRBD1 covers 9 bases. With V trimmed by 6 bases and J by 2 bases, 10 bases remained unmatched. The CDR3 consists of 16 residues. The germline V gene has CDR1 SGHTA and CDR2 FQGNSA. CDR3 region: CASSPSGGTGNYGYTF. The CDR3 bases are TGTGCCAGCAGTCCATCCGGCGGGACAGGGAACTATGGCTACACCTTC.

This clone has just a few counts. V usage is TRBV19 and J usage is TRBJ2-1; 7 bases map to TRBD2. Germline V gene data show CDR1 as LNHDA and CDR2 as SQIVND (reference sequence). J gave up 7 bases and V 6 bases, and 6 bases lay outside the gene matches. The CDR3 has 13 amino acids. CDR3 sequence: CASRMRGGNEQFF. CDR3 in DNA: TGTGCCAGTAGGATGCGCGGGGGTAATGAGCAGTTCTTC. Full variable domain (rest looked up from reference TRBV19 and TRBJ2-1): DGGITQSPKYLFRKEGQNVTLSCEQNLNHDAMYWYRQDPGQGLRLIYYSQIVNDFQKGDIAEGYSVSREKKESFPLTVTSAQKNPTAFYLCASRMRGGNEQFFGPGTRLTVL.

V and J are TRBV28 and TRBJ1-3, with 7 bases matching TRBD1. The V segment lost 2 bases and the J segment 0 bases; nucleotides outside the gene matches: 10. CDR1 MDHEN and CDR2 SYDVKM come from the germline V gene. The length of the CDR3 is 18 residues. CDR3: CASSLLRQGLASGNTIYF. The CDR3 coding sequence is TGTGCCAGCAGTTTACTTAGACAGGGCCTCGCCTCTGGAAACACCATATATTTT.

This clone has a handful of counts. This chain links TRBV19 with TRBJ1-4; 7 bases match TRBD1. With V trimmed by 5 bases and J by 8 bases, 11 bases remained unmatched. The CDR3 contains 15 residues. The V gene's germline CDR1 is LNHDA and CDR2 SQIVND (reference sequence). The CDR3 nucleotides read TGTGCCAGTAGTGTACGACAGGGCGTTTGGGAAAAACTGTTTTTT. Translating gives CASSVRQGVWEKLFF.

The V gene is TRBV6-5, the J gene TRBJ1-2; 10 nucleotides agree with TRBD1. Looked up from germline, CDR1 is MNHEY and CDR2 is SVGAGI. The CDR3 runs 15 residues. V shed 0 bases and J 6 bases; nucleotides not matched to a gene: 4. CDR3: CASSYSSDRGNGYTF. CDR3 in DNA: TGTGCCAGCAGTTACTCTTCGGACAGGGGGAATGGCTACACCTTC.

The chain combines TRBV27 with TRBJ2-5; TRBD1 matches at 9 bases. There are 17 residues in the CDR3. V gave up 2 bases and J gave up 3 bases; unmatched junction bases: 10. Per the germline V gene, CDR1 is MNHEY and CDR2 is SMNVEV (reference sequence). The CDR3 DNA sequence: TGTGCCAGCAGTTTAGTCCACCTTGGGACAGGGAAAGAGACCCAGTACTTC. Its translation is CASSLVHLGTGKETQYF.

The chain employs TRBV5-1 and TRBJ1-1, with TRBD1 matching over 11 bases. This CDR3 region has 16 residues. Germline trimming cut 4 bases from V and 1 base from J; bases unmatched to any gene: 6. CDR1 SGHRS and CDR2 YFSETQ come from the germline V gene. CDR3 sequence (DNA): TGCGCCAGCAGCCAAGGACAGGGGGCACGGAACACTGAAGCTTTCTTT. It encodes CASSQGQGARNTEAFF.

The chain links TRBV3-1 (or the pseudogene TRBV3-2) to TRBJ1-3; maybe TRBD1 (5 bases). The CDR3 covers 18 residues. Germline assignment: CDR1 LGHDT and CDR2 YNNKEL (reference sequence). V shed 1 base and J shed 0 bases, with 16 bases lying between them. DNA of the CDR3: TGTGCCAGCAGCCAAGCTTGGGGCCCGATTGTCTCTGGAAACACCATATATTTT. This encodes CASSQAWGPIVSGNTIYF.

The chain couples TRBV2 to TRBJ1-6; 7 bases are shared with TRBD1. With V trimmed by 5 bases and J by 6 bases, 7 bases remained unmatched. The germline V gene encodes CDR1 SNHLY and CDR2 FYNNEI. CDR3 size: 15 residues. The CDR3 protein is CASSQTGKGNSPLHF. The CDR3 DNA follows: TGTGCCAGCAGTCAGACAGGGAAGGGTAATTCACCCCTCCACTTT.

This clone was recorded a few times. The chain recombines TRBV30 with TRBJ1-5; 9 bases match TRBD1. CDR3 length equals 14 residues. Germline V gene data show CDR1 as GTSNPN and CDR2 as SVGIG (reference sequence). Trimming cost V 0 bases and J 5 bases; bases outside gene matches: 2. DNA for the CDR3: TGTGCCTGGAGTGTTGGACAGGGGTATCAGCCCCAGCATTTT. This sequence encodes CAWSVGQGYQPQHF.

The chain has TRBV30 and TRBJ2-7; a weak D match, TRBD1 (6 bases). Germline V gene lookup returns CDR1 GTSNPN and CDR2 SVGIG (reference sequence). The V end lost 2 bases, the J end lost 5 bases, and 10 bases lay between the germline ends. The CDR3 runs 12 residues. The CDR3 DNA sequence: TGTGCCTGGAGTCCCAACAGGGACGAGCAGTACTTC. This encodes CAWSPNRDEQYF.

A single count supports this clone. This chain joins TRBV2 and TRBJ2-7, with 7 nucleotides matching TRBD1. CDR1 and CDR2 from the germline V gene are SNHLY and FYNNEI. With 6 bases clipped from V and 0 bases from J, the junction kept 8 bases outside the gene matches. The CDR3 covers 15 residues. The CDR3 spells CASRLRGPNSYEQYF. The CDR3 coding sequence is TGTGCCAGCAGGTTAAGGGGGCCTAACTCCTACGAGCAGTACTTC.

The chain joins TRBV6-1 to TRBJ1-2; D ambiguous. The CDR3 has 14 amino acids. V lost 1 base and J 4 bases, leaving 10 bases between the germline ends. Germline assignment: CDR1 MNHNS and CDR2 SASEGT. CDR3 sequence: CASSEDRGAYGYTF. The CDR3 bases are TGTGCCAGCAGTGAAGACCGCGGCGCCTATGGCTACACCTTC.

The J gene is TRBJ2-1, the V gene TRBV28; perhaps TRBD2 as D (5 bases). Trimming removed 2 bases from V and 8 bases from J, with 7 bases in between. CDR3 size: 12 residues. Per germline, CDR1 MDHEN and CDR2 SYDVKM. CDR3: CASSLSGYEQFF. DNA for the CDR3: TGTGCCAGCAGTTTAAGCGGTTATGAGCAGTTCTTC.

The CDR3 region has the DNA TGTGCCAGTGGGGACAGATTCTTGGGCTACACCTTC. It specifies CASGDRFLGYTF. The chain carries TRBV19 and TRBJ1-2; 7 bases match TRBD1. CDR1 and CDR2 (germline): LNHDA, SQIVND (reference sequence). V lost 8 bases to trimming and J lost 8 bases; unmatched junction nucleotides: 8. This CDR3 comprises 12 residues. Together with reference TRBV19 and TRBJ1-2, the CDR3 gives the full variable domain: DGGITQSPKYLFRKEGQNVTLSCEQNLNHDAMYWYRQDPGQGLRLIYYSQIVNDFQKGDIAEGYSVSREKKESFPLTVTSAQKNPTAFYLCASGDRFLGYTFGSGTRLTVV.

V usage is TRBV27 and J usage is TRBJ2-1, with 10 bases fitting TRBD2. The junction had 12 bases not matched to a gene; V was cut back by 4 bases and J by 3 bases. This CDR3 contains 18 residues. Germline-derived CDR1 and CDR2 are MNHEY and SMNVEV (reference sequence). DNA of the CDR3: TGTGCCAGCAGTTCGTCTACAATACTAGCGGGACACTACAATGAGCAGTTCTTC. Encoded protein: CASSSSTILAGHYNEQFF.